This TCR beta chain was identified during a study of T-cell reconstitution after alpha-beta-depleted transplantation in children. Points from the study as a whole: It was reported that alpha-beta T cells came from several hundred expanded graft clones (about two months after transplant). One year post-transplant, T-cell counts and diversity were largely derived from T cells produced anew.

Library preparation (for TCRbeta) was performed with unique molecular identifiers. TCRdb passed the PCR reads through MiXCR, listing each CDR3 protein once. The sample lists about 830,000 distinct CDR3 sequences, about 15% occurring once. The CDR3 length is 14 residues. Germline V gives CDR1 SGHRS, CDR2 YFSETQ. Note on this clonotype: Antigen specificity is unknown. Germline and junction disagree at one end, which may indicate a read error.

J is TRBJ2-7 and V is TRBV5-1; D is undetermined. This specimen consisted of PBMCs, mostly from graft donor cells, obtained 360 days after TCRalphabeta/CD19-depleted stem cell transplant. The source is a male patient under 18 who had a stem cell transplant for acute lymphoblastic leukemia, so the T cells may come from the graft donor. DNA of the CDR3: TGCGCCGGCAGCTTGGCGCCTAGTTCATACGAGCAGTACTTC. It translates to CAGSLAPSSYEQYF.